Following are 7 T cell receptor beta chains from one sample sequenced in a study of blood T cell repertoires in COVID-19 (dated by TCRdb to 2018 to 2021). Library creation used the immunoSEQ multiplex PCR assay. TCRdb retrieved this table from immuneACCESS and kept in-frame rearrangements only. Not all clones are present; in checked studies, unresolved V genes account for under half, and no reason is known for the remainder. For this sample there are a few hundred thousand clones; more than 65% appear just once. The ten largest clones capture 15% to 18% of the sample. Sequencing was done on a sample of peripheral blood. These receptors all come from a person aged 65 to 79 with COVID-19, enrolled during active disease.

The chain uses TRBV7-3 and TRBJ1-1, with D unresolved. CDR1 and CDR2 (germline): SGHTA, FQGTGA. The V end lost 5 bases, the J end lost 4 bases, and 11 bases lay between the germline ends. The CDR3 loop spans 13 amino acids. CDR3 amino acids: CASSPNGITEAFF. The DNA for the CDR3 is TGTGCCAGCAGCCCCAACGGGATCACTGAAGCTTTCTTT.

The CDR3 spells CASSNTGGTGELFF. Written as DNA, the CDR3 is TGTGCCAGTAGTAATACAGGGGGCACGGGGGAGCTGTTTTTT. The genes are TRBV19 and TRBJ2-2; the match to TRBD1 covers 9 bases. Per the germline V gene, CDR1 is LNHDA and CDR2 is SQIVND (reference sequence). This CDR3 has 14 residues. The trim removed 4 bases at V and 8 bases at J, leaving 5 bases unmatched.

The rearrangement links TRBV4-3 to TRBJ2-5; 8 nucleotides match TRBD2. Looked up from germline, CDR1 is LGHNA and CDR2 is YSLEER. This CDR3 has 15 amino acids. Germline trimming cut 1 base from V and 5 bases from J; bases unmatched to any gene: 6. CDR3 sequence (DNA): TGCGCCAGCAGCCAAGGGGTAGCGGGGAGGGAGACCCAGTACTTC. Its protein product is CASSQGVAGRETQYF.

The J gene is TRBJ1-6, the V gene TRBV5-1, with 8 bases fitting TRBD1. The V and J ends lost 4 bases and 9 bases, in that order; junction bases with no gene match: 9. CDR3 length equals 15 residues. The germline V gene has CDR1 SGHRS and CDR2 YFSETQ. CDR3 bases: TGCGCCAGCAGCCAATTACAGGGGGACGGTTCACCCCTCCACTTT. Residues: CASSQLQGDGSPLHF.

This chain uses TRBV19 with TRBJ2-1, with 12 bases matching TRBD2. V shed 4 bases, J shed 8 bases, and the junction held 6 bases outside the gene matches. The CDR3 has 15 amino acids. CDR1 is LNHDA and CDR2 is SQIVND in the germline V gene (reference sequence). The CDR3 loop is CASSTPTSGSYEQFF. The CDR3 DNA reads as TGTGCCAGTAGTACACCGACTAGCGGGAGTTATGAGCAGTTCTTC.

V usage is TRBV6-2 or TRBV6-3 and J usage is TRBJ2-1, with D possibly matching TRBD1 (5 bases). Per the germline V gene, CDR1 is MNHEY and CDR2 is SVGEGT. This CDR3 spans 11 amino acids. V gave up 4 bases and J gave up 15 bases, with 13 bases separating them. CDR3 nucleotides: TGTGCCAGCAGTTTGGGTGGGGCCGTGTTCTTC. This sequence encodes CASSLGGAVFF.

J is TRBJ2-2 and V is TRBV7-9, with TRBD2 matching over 13 bases. The J segment lost 1 base and the V segment lost 5 bases, leaving 10 bases of the junction unmatched. The CDR3 loop spans 19 amino acids. The germline V gene has CDR1 SEHNR and CDR2 FQNEAQ (reference sequence). CDR3 amino acids: CASSHPGLAGTRNTGELFF. The CDR3 DNA follows: TGTGCCAGCAGCCACCCGGGACTAGCGGGAACTAGGAACACCGGGGAGCTGTTTTTT.